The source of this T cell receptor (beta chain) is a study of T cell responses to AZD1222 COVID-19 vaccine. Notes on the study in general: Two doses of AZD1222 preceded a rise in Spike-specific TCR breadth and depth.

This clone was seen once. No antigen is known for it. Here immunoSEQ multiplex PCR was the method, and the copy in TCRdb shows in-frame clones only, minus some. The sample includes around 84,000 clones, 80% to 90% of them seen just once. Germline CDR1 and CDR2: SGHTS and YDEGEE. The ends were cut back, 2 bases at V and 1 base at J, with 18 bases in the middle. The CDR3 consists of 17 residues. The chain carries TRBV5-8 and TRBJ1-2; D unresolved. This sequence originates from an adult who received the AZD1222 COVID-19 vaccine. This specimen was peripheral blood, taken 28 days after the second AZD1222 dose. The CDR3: CASSFSGGSRLNYGYTF. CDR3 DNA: TGTGCCAGCAGCTTCTCGGGTGGATCCCGGCTTAACTATGGCTACACCTTC.